A single TCR beta chain is shown here with its context. Its antigen is as yet unknown. The entry originates in a study of beta chain features in type 1 diabetes. Study-level results: Type 1 diabetes patients showed fewer insertions and more deletions at VDJ junctions.

Sequenced material consisted of expressed TCRB transcripts (all of the isolated RNA was reverse transcribed). Profiling relied on immunoSEQ multiplex PCR, and the TCRdb table lists in-frame clones only, not all of them. Of 150,000 to 160,000 clones listed, 11% are singletons. V shed 1 base and J shed 2 bases, with 15 bases lying between them. The CDR3 runs 16 residues. Germline CDR1 reads SGHRS; CDR2 reads YFSETQ. This receptor was identified in a man between 18 and 35 years old in good health. Material: central memory CD4+ T cells from blood. The J gene is TRBJ2-5, the V gene TRBV5-1; D unresolved. CDR3 in amino acids: CASSLKMTSQQETQYF. For the CDR3, the DNA is TGCGCCAGCAGCTTGAAAATGACCAGTCAACAAGAGACCCAGTACTTC.